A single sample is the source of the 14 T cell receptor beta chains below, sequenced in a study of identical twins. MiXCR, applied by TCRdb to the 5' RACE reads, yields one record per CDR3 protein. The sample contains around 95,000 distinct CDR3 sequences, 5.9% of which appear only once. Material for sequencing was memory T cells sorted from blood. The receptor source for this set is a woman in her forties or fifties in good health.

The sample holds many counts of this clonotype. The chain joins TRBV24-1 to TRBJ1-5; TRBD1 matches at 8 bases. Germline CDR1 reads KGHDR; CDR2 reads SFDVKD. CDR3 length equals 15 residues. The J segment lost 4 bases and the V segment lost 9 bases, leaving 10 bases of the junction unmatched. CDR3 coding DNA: TGTGCCACCCGGGCCTCGGGACAGGATAATCAGCCCCAGCATTTT. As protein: CATRASGQDNQPQHF.

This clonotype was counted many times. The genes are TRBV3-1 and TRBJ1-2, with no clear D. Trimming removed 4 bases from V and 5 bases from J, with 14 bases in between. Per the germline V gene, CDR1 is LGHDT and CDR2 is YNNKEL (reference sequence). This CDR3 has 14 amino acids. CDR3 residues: CASSRQEGGYGYTF. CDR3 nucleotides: TGTGCCAGCAGCCGCCAAGAGGGCGGGTATGGCTACACCTTC.

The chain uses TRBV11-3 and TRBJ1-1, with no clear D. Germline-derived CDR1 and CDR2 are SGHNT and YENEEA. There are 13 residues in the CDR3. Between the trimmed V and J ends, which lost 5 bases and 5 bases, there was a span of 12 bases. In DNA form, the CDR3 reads TGTGCCAGCAGCCCTGGTAGTAGAACTGAAGCTTTCTTT. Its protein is CASSPGSRTEAFF.

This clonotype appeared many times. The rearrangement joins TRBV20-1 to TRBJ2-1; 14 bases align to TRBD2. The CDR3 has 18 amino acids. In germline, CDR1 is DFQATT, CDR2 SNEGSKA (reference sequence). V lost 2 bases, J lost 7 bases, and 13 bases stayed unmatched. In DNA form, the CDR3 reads TGCAGTGCTAGACAGGGACTAGCGGGAGCGGGGCTTATGAATGAGCAGTTCTTC. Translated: CSARQGLAGAGLMNEQFF.

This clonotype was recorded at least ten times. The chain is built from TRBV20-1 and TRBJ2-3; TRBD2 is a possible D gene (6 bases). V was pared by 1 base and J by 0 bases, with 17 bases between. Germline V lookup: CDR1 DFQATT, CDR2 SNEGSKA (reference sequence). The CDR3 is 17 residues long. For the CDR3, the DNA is TGCAGTGCTAGAGCGTTGCTAGCGCGGGATAGCACAGATACGCAGTATTTT. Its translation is CSARALLARDSTDTQYF.

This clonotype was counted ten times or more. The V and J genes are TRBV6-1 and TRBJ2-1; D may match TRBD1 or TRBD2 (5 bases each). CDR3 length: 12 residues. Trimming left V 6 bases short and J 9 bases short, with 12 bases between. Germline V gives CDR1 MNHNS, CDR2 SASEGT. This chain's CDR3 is CASRATGGEQFF. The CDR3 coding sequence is TGTGCCAGCAGAGCTACAGGAGGTGAGCAGTTCTTC.

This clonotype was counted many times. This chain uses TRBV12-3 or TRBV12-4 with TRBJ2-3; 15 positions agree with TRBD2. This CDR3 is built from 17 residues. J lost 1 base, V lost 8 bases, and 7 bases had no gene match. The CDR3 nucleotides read TGTGCCAGCGCCCGGACTAGCGGGAGGGCGGGCACAGATACGCAGTATTTT. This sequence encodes CASARTSGRAGTDTQYF.

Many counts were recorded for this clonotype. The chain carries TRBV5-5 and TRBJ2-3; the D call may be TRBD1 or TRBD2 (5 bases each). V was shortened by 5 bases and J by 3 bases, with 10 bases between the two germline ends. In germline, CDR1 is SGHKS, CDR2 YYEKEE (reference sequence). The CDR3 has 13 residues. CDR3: CASRVGETDTQYF. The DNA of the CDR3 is TGTGCCAGCAGGGTAGGGGAGACAGATACGCAGTATTTT.

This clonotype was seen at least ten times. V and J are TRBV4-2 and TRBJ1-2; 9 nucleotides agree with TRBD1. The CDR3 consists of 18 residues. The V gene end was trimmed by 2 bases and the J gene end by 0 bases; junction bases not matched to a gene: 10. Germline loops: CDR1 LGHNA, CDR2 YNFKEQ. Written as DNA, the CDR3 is TGTGCCAGCAGCCAAAAGGGACAGGGCGAAGGGACTAACTATGGCTACACCTTC. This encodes CASSQKGQGEGTNYGYTF.

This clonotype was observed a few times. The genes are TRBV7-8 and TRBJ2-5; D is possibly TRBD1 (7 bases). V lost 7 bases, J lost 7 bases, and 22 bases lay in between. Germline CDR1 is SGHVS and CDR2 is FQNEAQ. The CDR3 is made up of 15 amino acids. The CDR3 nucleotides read TGTGCCAGCACACCGGAGGCAGGGGGGTTTGTGACCCAGTACTTC. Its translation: CASTPEAGGFVTQYF. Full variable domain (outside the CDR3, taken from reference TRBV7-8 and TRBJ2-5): GAGVSQSPRYKVAKRGQDVALRCDPISGHVSLFWYQQALGQGPEFLTYFQNEAQLDKSGLPSDRFFAERPEGSVSTLKIQRTQQEDSAVYLCASTPEAGGFVTQYFGPGTRLLVL.

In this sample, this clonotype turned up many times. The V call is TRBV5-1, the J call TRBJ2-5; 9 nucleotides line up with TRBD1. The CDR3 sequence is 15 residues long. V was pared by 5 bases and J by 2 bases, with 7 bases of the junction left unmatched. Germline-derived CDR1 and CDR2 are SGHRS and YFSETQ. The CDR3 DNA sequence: TGCGCCAGCAGTCGACAGGGGGAACGGCAAGAGACCCAGTACTTC. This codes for CASSRQGERQETQYF.

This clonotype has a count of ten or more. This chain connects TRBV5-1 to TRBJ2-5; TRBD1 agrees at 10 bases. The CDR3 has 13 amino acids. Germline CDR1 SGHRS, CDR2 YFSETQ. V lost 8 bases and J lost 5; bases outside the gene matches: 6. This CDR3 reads CASSGTGVETQYF. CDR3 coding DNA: TGCGCCAGTTCCGGGACAGGGGTGGAGACCCAGTACTTC.

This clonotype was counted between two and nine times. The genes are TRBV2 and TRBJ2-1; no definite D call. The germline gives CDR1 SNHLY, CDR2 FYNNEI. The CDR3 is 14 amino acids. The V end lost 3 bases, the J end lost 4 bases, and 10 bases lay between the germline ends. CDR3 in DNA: TGTGCCAGCAGTGACCCAAAGTTATACAATGAGCAGTTCTTC. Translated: CASSDPKLYNEQFF.

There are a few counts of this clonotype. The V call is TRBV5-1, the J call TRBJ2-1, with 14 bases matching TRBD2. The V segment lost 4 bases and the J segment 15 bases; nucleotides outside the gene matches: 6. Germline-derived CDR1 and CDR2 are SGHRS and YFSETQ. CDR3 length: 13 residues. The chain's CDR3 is CASSLGLAGGLFF. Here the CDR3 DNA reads TGCGCCAGCAGCCTAGGACTAGCGGGAGGTCTGTTCTTC.